The entry that follows covers one T cell receptor beta chain sequence. Its matching antigen is unknown. This sample stems from a study of resident and recirculating memory T cells in vitiligo. Across the whole study: Whole samples, not sorted cells, were homogenized and used for genomic DNA extraction. General study points: Non-conserved TCRs across sites and patients suggested distinct clones per lesion. No unique dominant TCR clone was found in vitiligo lesions.

Stable vitiligo meant no lesion change over the previous 6 months. V lost 7 bases, J lost 5 bases, and 4 bases stayed unmatched. The CDR3 runs to 13 residues. Germline assignment: CDR1 SGHAT and CDR2 FQNNGV. Profiled with immunoSEQ multiplex PCR; TCRdb holds only in-frame clones, not every one. The table shows 39,000 or so clones, with around 90% occurring only once. The V and J genes are TRBV11-2 and TRBJ2-2, with 7 bases matching TRBD1. Sequenced sample: blood. The clonotype originates from a male donor with vitiligo. DNA for the CDR3: TGTGCCAGCATCAACAGGGGAACCGGGGAGCTGTTTTTT. Protein product: CASINRGTGELFF.